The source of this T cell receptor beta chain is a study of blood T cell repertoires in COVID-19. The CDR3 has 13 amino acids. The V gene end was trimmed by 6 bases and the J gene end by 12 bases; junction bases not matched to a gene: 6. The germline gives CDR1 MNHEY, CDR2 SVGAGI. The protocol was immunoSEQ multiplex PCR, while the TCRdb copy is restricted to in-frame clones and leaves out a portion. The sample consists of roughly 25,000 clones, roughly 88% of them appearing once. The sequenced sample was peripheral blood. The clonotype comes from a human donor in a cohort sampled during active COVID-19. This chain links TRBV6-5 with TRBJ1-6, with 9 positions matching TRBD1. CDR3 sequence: CASSNDRGGPLHF. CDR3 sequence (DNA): TGTGCCAGCAGCAACGACAGGGGGGGACCCCTCCACTTT.